This is a list of T cell receptor beta chains from one sample in a study of T cell repertoires in cytomegalovirus infection. TCRdb processed the reads anew with MiXCR; each CDR3 protein has one entry. The repertoire consists of 510,000 or so distinct CDR3 sequences, with around a quarter occurring once and the leading ten covering approximately 13%. The specimen was PBMCs. The receptors shown here come from a human donor in good health (CMV status not recorded). Some clones in this sample may be carry-over from other donors' samples. Each CDR3 is given with its conserved first and last residue. The D gene is left open where the match is weak. Some rows have no size entry. The others give once, few or many, or a class for an expanded clone.

size	J	D	V	DNA	CDR3
once	TRBJ1-1	NA	TRBV20-1	TGCAGTGCTAGGAAGGGGTCTCGAGAGGGTGAAGCTTTCTTT	CSARKGSREGEAFF
many	TRBJ1-5	NA	TRBV18	TGTGCCAGCTCCAACAGGGAGGGAAGCAATCAGCCCCAGCATTTT	CASSNREGSNQPQHF
NA	TRBJ1-2	NA	TRBV15	TGTGCCACCAGCAGCCCCCGAGGGGATGGCTACACCTTC	CATSSPRGDGYTF
NA	TRBJ1-5	TRBD1	TRBV12-3/TRBV12-4	TGTGCCAGCAGAGCCACCGGGACAGGGCGAGTTGGTCAGCCCCAGCATTTT	CASRATGTGRVGQPQHF
NA	TRBJ2-1	NA	TRBV7-3	TGTGCCAGCAGCTTCGGCCCGGGGCGTTTCAGTGAGCAGTTCTTC	CASSFGPGRFSEQFF
NA	TRBJ2-1	NA	TRBV5-1	TGCGCCAGCAGCTTGACAGGGTGGTCCTACAATGAGCAGTTCTTC	CASSLTGWSYNEQFF
NA	TRBJ2-6	TRBD2	TRBV7-9	TGTGCCAGCAGCTTGACTAGCGGGAGCTCTGGGGCCAACGTCCTGACTTTC	CASSLTSGSSGANVLTF
many	TRBJ2-4	TRBD2	TRBV7-2	TGTGCCAGCAGTCCTAGCGGGAGGGCCAAAAACATTCAGTACTTC	CASSPSGRAKNIQYF
NA	TRBJ1-2	NA	TRBV5-1	TGCGCCAGCAGCCCCAACCCCGACAGGAGGCATGGCTACACCTTC	CASSPNPDRRHGYTF
many	TRBJ2-7	TRBD1	TRBV7-2	TGTGCCAGCAGCTTAGAGGCAGGGGGCTACGAGCAGTACTTC	CASSLEAGGYEQYF
NA	TRBJ2-3	TRBD1	TRBV29-1	TGCAGCGTTGATACCCCCACAGGGGTGATTGCAGATACGCAGTATTTT	CSVDTPTGVIADTQYF
NA	TRBJ2-1	NA	TRBV10-3	TGTGCCATCAAGCTTGGCAGGGACAATGAGCAGTTCTTC	CAIKLGRDNEQFF
NA	TRBJ1-2	NA	TRBV5-4	TGTGCCAGCAGCTTGAAGTTAGCTAACTATGGCTACACCTTC	CASSLKLANYGYTF
NA	TRBJ2-1	TRBD1	TRBV7-3	TGTGCCAGCAGCTCGGGCATCGGGACAGGAGACAATGAGCAGTTCTTC	CASSSGIGTGDNEQFF
NA	TRBJ2-5	TRBD1	TRBV5-8	TGTGCCAGCAGCCAAGGGGACAGAACTCAAGAGACCCAGTACTTC	CASSQGDRTQETQYF
few	TRBJ2-5	NA	TRBV12-3/TRBV12-4	TGTGCCAGCAGTTTAAGGGCTAAGGAGACCCAGTACTTC	CASSLRAKETQYF
NA	TRBJ1-1	NA	TRBV29-1	TGCTCCCTGACAGAGAACACTGAAGCTTTCTTT	CSLTENTEAFF
NA	TRBJ1-1	NA	TRBV6-6	TGTGCCAGCAGGGAACCCGTAGAGAACACTGAAGCTTTCTTT	CASREPVENTEAFF
NA	TRBJ2-2	TRBD2	TRBV7-2	TGTGCCGTCCGGGGGGGGAGGACCGGGGAGCTGTTTTTT	CAVRGGRTGELFF
few	TRBJ2-3	TRBD2	TRBV12-3/TRBV12-4	TGTGCCAGCAGTCCCGGAGCGGGAGGGCCGATAGATACGCAGTATTTT	CASSPGAGGPIDTQYF
NA	TRBJ2-3	NA	TRBV20-1	TGCAGTGCCCTCTTGGGACAACTCCGCACAGATACGCAGTATTTT	CSALLGQLRTDTQYF
few	TRBJ2-7	TRBD2	TRBV6-2/TRBV6-3	TGTGCCAGCCGGCCTTCTACTAGCGGGAGTTTTTACGAGCAGTACTTC	CASRPSTSGSFYEQYF
many	TRBJ2-4	NA	TRBV7-6	TGTGCCAGCAGCTTAGGGCCGGGGCTACTAGCCAAAAACATTCAGTACTTC	CASSLGPGLLAKNIQYF
NA	TRBJ1-5	NA	TRBV7-8	TGTGCCAGCAGCTTAGGGGGAACCCAACAGCCCCAGCATTTT	CASSLGGTQQPQHF
NA	TRBJ2-7	TRBD2	TRBV12-3/TRBV12-4	TGTGCCAGCAGTTTAGTAGCGGGAGCGGGGGAGCAGTACTTC	CASSLVAGAGEQYF
NA	TRBJ2-5	TRBD2	TRBV5-1	TGCGCCAGCAGCCTGGCGGGAGGCCCAGCGTACCAAGAGACCCAGTACTTC	CASSLAGGPAYQETQYF
many	TRBJ2-3	TRBD1	TRBV7-2	TGTGCCAGCAGCTTAGGGAGGACAGGGGGCACAGATACGCAGTATTTT	CASSLGRTGGTDTQYF
many	TRBJ1-2	NA	TRBV7-2	TGTGCCAGCAGCTTAGAGATGGTTTCTTATAACTATGGCTACACCTTC	CASSLEMVSYNYGYTF
NA	TRBJ1-1	NA	TRBV5-1	TGCGCCAGCAGCTTGGAGAACAGCGTAGAAGCTTTCTTT	CASSLENSVEAFF